This TCR beta chain originates from a study of T cell changes during pregnancy in multiple sclerosis. The CDR3 runs to 15 residues. V gave up 1 base and J gave up 5 bases; unmatched junction bases: 4. Germline assignment: CDR1 SEHNR and CDR2 FQNEAQ (reference sequence). Sequencing was performed with immunoSEQ multiplex PCR; in TCRdb, only in-frame clones are kept and a portion is missing. The sample has roughly 37,000 clones, roughly 90% seen once. This TCR was sampled from a female donor with multiple sclerosis, enrolled in a pregnancy study. The rearrangement joins TRBV7-9 to TRBJ2-3; 9 bases agree with TRBD2. Material: CD8+ T cells from peripheral blood mononuclear cells, obtained before pregnancy. The CDR3 is CASSLGGGAKDTQYF. The CDR3, as DNA: TGTGCCAGCAGCTTAGGCGGGGGGGCGAAAGATACGCAGTATTTT.